Each of the 4 T cell receptor beta chains below was sequenced from the same sample in a study of regulatory T cells in long-lasting Graves disease. Time point of the sample: persistent/refractory GD, antithyroid drugs over 5 years with positive TRAb. The authors made the TCR library using RNA they extracted from PBMCs. Through Arm-PCR of CDR3 regions and iRepertoire HTBI primers, TCR beta libraries were built. TCRdb used MiXCR to reprocess the multiplex PCR reads, holding one entry per CDR3 protein. The sample yields approximately 400,000 distinct CDR3 sequences, about a quarter seen once. This sample comprised peripheral blood mononuclear cells (PBMCs), obtained when the disease was refractory, from a patient treated with antithyroid drugs. The receptors shown here come from a female donor with Graves disease.

This clonotype has only a few counts. The gene calls are TRBV13 and TRBJ2-7, with TRBD2 identical over 13 bases. J lost 6 bases, V lost 4 bases, and 9 bases had no gene match. From germline, CDR1 is PRHDT and CDR2 FYEKMQ (reference sequence). The CDR3 is 16 residues long. The CDR3, as DNA: TGTGCCAGCAGCTCGTACGGGACTAGCGGGATGGTCGAGCAGTACTTC. Protein sequence: CASSSYGTSGMVEQYF.

This clonotype appeared many times. V gene TRBV11-2 combines with J gene TRBJ2-5; no firm D call. Between the trimmed V and J ends, which lost 4 bases and 1 base, there was a span of 10 bases. This CDR3 contains 14 residues. Germline V CDR1 and CDR2: SGHAT, FQNNGV. The CDR3 region has the DNA TGTGCCAGCAGCTGGCTGGAGAGCCAAGAGACCCAGTACTTC. As protein: CASSWLESQETQYF.

This clonotype was detected many times. The chain combines TRBV6-1 with TRBJ2-7; D is possibly TRBD2 (6 bases). V was cut by 6 bases and J by 2 bases, with 17 bases left in between. Germline values: CDR1 MNHNS, CDR2 SASEGT. The CDR3 runs to 15 residues. CDR3 residues: CASRNPGTRTYEQYF. The CDR3 DNA follows: TGTGCCAGCAGAAACCCCGGGACTCGCACCTACGAGCAGTACTTC.

This clonotype showed up just a few times. The V call is TRBV5-1, the J call TRBJ2-2; D possibly matches TRBD1 or TRBD2 (6 bases each). V was trimmed by 4 bases and J by 2 bases, leaving 15 bases between them. CDR3 length: 16 amino acids. Germline assignment: CDR1 SGHRS and CDR2 YFSETQ. CDR3 DNA: TGCGCCAGCAGCAAGGAGGGGGGCGACAACACCGGGGAGCTGTTTTTT. Translated: CASSKEGGDNTGELFF.